This T cell receptor beta chain came from a study of long-term antiretroviral therapy in people with HIV. The assay used was immunoSEQ (version v3.0), run at survey level. Here immunoSEQ multiplex PCR was the method, and the copy in TCRdb shows in-frame clones only, minus some. This table holds 20,000 to 30,000 clones, roughly 88% found once. Germline V gene data show CDR1 as MDHEN and CDR2 as SYDVKM. The CDR3 length is 15 residues. Trimming took off 3 bases at V and 2 bases at J, with 11 bases between the two ends. This clonotype originated in a man in his thirties or forties with HIV. The J gene is TRBJ1-5, the V gene TRBV28; the D is unclear. The sequenced sample was unsorted PBMCs, obtained around 4.1 years after starting antiretroviral therapy. The CDR3 DNA is TGTGCCAGCAGTTTTGATAAATTTCGCAATCAGCCCCAGCATTTT. This sequence encodes CASSFDKFRNQPQHF.